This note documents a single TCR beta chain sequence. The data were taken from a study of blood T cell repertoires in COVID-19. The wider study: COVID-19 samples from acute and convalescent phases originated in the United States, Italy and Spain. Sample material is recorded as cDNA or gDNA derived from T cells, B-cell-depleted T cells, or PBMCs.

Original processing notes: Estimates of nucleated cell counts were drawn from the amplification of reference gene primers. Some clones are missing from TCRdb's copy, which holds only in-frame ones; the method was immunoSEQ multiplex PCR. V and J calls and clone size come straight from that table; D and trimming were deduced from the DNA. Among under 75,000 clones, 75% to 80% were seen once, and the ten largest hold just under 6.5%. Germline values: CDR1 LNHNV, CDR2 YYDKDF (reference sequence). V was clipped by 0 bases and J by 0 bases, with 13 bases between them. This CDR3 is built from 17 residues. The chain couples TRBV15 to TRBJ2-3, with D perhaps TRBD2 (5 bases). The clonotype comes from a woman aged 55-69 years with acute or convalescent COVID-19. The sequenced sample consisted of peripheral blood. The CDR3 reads CATSRDYSGPSTDTQYF. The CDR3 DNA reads TGTGCCACCAGCAGAGATTACAGCGGTCCTAGCACAGATACGCAGTATTTT.